Listed below are T cell receptor beta chains from one sample, sequenced in a study of control samples from healthy donors and cancer patients. Clones were sequenced by immunoSEQ multiplex PCR, and TCRdb holds only the in-frame ones, with some missing. The sample shows roughly 150,000 clones, over 85% of them seen only once. Sequencing was performed on blood. Receptors originate from a man in his fifties or sixties in good health. The CDR3 runs from the conserved cysteine through the conserved F or W. The D gene is left open where the match is weak.

j_call,d_call,v_call,cdr3_nt,cdr3_aa
TRBJ2-4,NA,TRBV3-1/TRBV3-2,TGTGCCAGCAGCCAAGGACCGGGGAGGGCCAAAAACATTCAGTACTTC,CASSQGPGRAKNIQYF
TRBJ1-5,NA,TRBV6-1,TGTGCCAGCAGTGACAGGTGGAATCAGCCCCAGCATTTT,CASSDRWNQPQHF
TRBJ2-7,NA,TRBV3-1/TRBV3-2,TGTGCCAGCAGCCAAGGGTCTTCGAGTCAAGTCTACGAGCAGTACTTC,CASSQGSSSQVYEQYF
TRBJ1-2,TRBD1,TRBV28,TGTGCCAGCAGTTCGGGACAGGGGAATTGGAGGTATGGCTACACCTTC,CASSSGQGNWRYGYTF
TRBJ2-1,TRBD2,TRBV28,TGTGCCAGCAGTCAACTCAGGGGGACTAGCGGGTTGGGCAATGAGCAGTTCTTC,CASSQLRGTSGLGNEQFF
TRBJ2-3,TRBD2,TRBV15,TGTGCCACCAGCAGAGAGTCTAGCGGGAGAGGCACAGATACGCAGTATTTT,CATSRESSGRGTDTQYF
TRBJ1-1,NA,TRBV6-1,TGTGCCAGCAGTGAAGCACAGGGAGGCACTGAAGCTTTCTTT,CASSEAQGGTEAFF
TRBJ2-7,NA,TRBV6-5,TGTGCCACCGACAGGACCTTCTACGAGCAGTACTTC,CATDRTFYEQYF
TRBJ1-5,NA,TRBV4-1,TGCGCCAGCAGCCAAGATGGGACCCTCCGGGATTGGGGTCAGCCCCAGCATTTT,CASSQDGTLRDWGQPQHF
TRBJ2-7,NA,TRBV20-1,TGCAGTGCTAGTTTCGACGGGAGAGCCTACGAGCAGTACTTC,CSASFDGRAYEQYF
TRBJ2-7,NA,TRBV18,TGTGCCAGCTCACCCGGGGGAGGAACCTACGAGCAGTACTTC,CASSPGGGTYEQYF
TRBJ2-7,TRBD2,TRBV12-3/TRBV12-4,TGTGCCAGCAGTTTTGGGGGGGACTACGAGCAGTACTTC,CASSFGGDYEQYF
TRBJ2-3,TRBD1,TRBV9,TGTGCCAGCAGCGTAGGACAGGGGAGAGCAGATACGCAGTATTTT,CASSVGQGRADTQYF
TRBJ1-6,NA,TRBV5-4,TGTGCCAGCAGCTTGGAAGGGGCAGGGAAGAATTCACCCCTCCACTTT,CASSLEGAGKNSPLHF
TRBJ2-1,NA,TRBV2,TGTGCCAGCAGGTCCGGGACTCCAACCTACAATGAGCAGTTCTTC,CASRSGTPTYNEQFF
TRBJ2-5,NA,TRBV5-1,TGCGCCAGCAGCTTGGAGGCGGGGGCGGCCGAGACCCAGTACTTC,CASSLEAGAAETQYF
TRBJ1-2,NA,TRBV28,TGTGCCAGCAGTCCTCAGGGGAACTATGGCTACACCTTC,CASSPQGNYGYTF
TRBJ2-1,TRBD2,TRBV19,TGTGCCAGTAGTAGCTCCTCTATCCGGCCTAGCGGGAGGAAGATTGAGCAGTTCTTC,CASSSSSIRPSGRKIEQFF
TRBJ1-4,TRBD1,TRBV6-6,TGTGCCAGCACCGGGACAGGGAAAAGGACTAATGAAAAACTGTTTTTT,CASTGTGKRTNEKLFF
TRBJ1-2,NA,TRBV4-2,TGTGCCAGCAGCCAAGATTTAACACCTAACTATGGCTACACCTTC,CASSQDLTPNYGYTF